This paragraph covers one T cell receptor (beta chain) sequence. The table came from immunoSEQ multiplex PCR; TCRdb's copy has only in-frame clones and leaves some out. This table holds 50,000 to 80,000 clones, roughly 91% found once. This record comes from a study of blood T cell repertoires in COVID-19. As for the study in general: In each case, the material was cDNA or gDNA derived from T cells, B-cell-depleted T cells, or PBMCs.

Deletions cut 0 bases from V and 6 bases from J, with 12 bases between. CDR1 SGHRS and CDR2 YFSETQ come from the germline V gene. This CDR3 is 14 amino acids long. The TCR comes from a man between 60 and 75 years old with acute or convalescent COVID-19. The sequencing sample was made of peripheral blood. This sequence joins TRBV5-1 and TRBJ1-1; TRBD1 is a possible D gene (5 bases). For the CDR3, the DNA is TGCGCCAGCAGCTTGGAGGGGTTGAGAGCTGAAGCTTTCTTT. Its translation: CASSLEGLRAEAFF.